This TCR beta chain was retrieved from a study of blood T cell repertoires in COVID-19. About the research overall: Samples came from the United States, Italy and Spain, spanning acute and convalescent COVID-19. In each case, the material was cDNA or gDNA derived from T cells, B-cell-depleted T cells, or PBMCs.

In the original workflow: Researchers report that nucleated cell counts were estimated from reference gene primer amplification. TCRdb's copy holds only in-frame clones and misses some; the assay was immunoSEQ multiplex PCR. The V and J calls and clone size are taken from that table; D and trimming were inferred from the DNA. The table has under 45,000 clones, about three quarters seen once. This TCR was recovered from a man between 60 and 75 years old with active COVID-19. Material for sequencing was peripheral blood.

CDR3 in amino acids: CSVNQGRETQYF. The CDR3 region has the DNA TGCAGCGTTAACCAGGGTAGGGAGACCCAGTACTTC. The V and J genes are TRBV29-1 and TRBJ2-5; maybe TRBD1 (5 bases). The germline CDR1 and CDR2 sequences are SQVTM and ANQGSEA. CDR3 length equals 12 residues. Trimming removed 5 bases from V and 5 bases from J, with 12 bases in between.